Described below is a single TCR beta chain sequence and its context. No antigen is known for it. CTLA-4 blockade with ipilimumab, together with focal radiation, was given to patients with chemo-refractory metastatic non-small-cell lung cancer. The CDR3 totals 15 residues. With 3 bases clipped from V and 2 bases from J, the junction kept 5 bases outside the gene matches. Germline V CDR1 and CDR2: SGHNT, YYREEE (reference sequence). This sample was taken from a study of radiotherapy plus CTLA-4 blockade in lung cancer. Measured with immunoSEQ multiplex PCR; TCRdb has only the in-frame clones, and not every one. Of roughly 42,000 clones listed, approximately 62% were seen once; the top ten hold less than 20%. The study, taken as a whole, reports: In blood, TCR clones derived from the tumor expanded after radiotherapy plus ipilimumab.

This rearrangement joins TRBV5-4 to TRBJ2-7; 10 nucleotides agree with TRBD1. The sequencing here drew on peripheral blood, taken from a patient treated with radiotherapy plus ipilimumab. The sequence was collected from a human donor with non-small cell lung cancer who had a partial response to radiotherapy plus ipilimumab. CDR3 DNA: TGTGCCAGCAGCTCCCGGACAGGGGGGCCCTACGAGCAGTACTTC. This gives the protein CASSSRTGGPYEQYF.